This T cell receptor (beta chain) came from a study of blood T cell repertoires in COVID-19. This CDR3 contains 14 residues. CDR1 and CDR2 (germline): MNHNY, SVGAGI (reference sequence). Trimming removed 9 bases from V and 1 base from J; junction bases left unmatched: 4. Data came from immunoSEQ multiplex PCR; TCRdb stores just in-frame clones and leaves some out. The sample has 200,000 to 300,000 clones; 80% to 85% are singletons. The sample taken for sequencing was peripheral blood. This receptor was obtained from a man aged 55 to 70 with acute or convalescent COVID-19. The rearrangement links TRBV6-6 to TRBJ2-2, with 8 bases fitting TRBD1. The CDR3 DNA is TGTGCCAGTAGACAGGGGAAGAACACCGGGGAGCTGTTTTTT. Protein: CASRQGKNTGELFF.